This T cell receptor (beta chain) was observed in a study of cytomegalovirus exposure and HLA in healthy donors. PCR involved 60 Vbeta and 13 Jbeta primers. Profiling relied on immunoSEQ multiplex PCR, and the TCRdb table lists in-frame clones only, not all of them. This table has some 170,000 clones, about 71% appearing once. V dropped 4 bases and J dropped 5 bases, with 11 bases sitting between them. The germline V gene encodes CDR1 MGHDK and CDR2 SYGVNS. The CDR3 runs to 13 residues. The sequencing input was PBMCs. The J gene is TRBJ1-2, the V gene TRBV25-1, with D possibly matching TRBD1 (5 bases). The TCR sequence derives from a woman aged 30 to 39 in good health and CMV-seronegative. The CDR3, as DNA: TGTGCCAGCAGTGCTACAGGCGAATATGGCTACACCTTC. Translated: CASSATGEYGYTF.